These T cell receptor beta chains were read from a single sample in a study of cytotoxic CD8 clonotypes in ibrutinib-treated CLL. The protocol was immunoSEQ multiplex PCR, while the TCRdb copy is restricted to in-frame clones and leaves out a portion. The table shows roughly 330,000 clones, with 67% occurring only once. Sequences were derived from PBMCs, sampled after 36 months of ibrutinib treatment. Receptors originate from a human donor with chronic lymphocytic leukemia. CDR3s include the opening cysteine and the closing phenylalanine or tryptophan. The order of the fields is V gene, clone size, J gene, D gene, CDR3 protein, CDR3 DNA. D genes are given only for firm matches. Size is omitted from some rows. Given values are once, few, many or a class for expanded clones.

>TRBV7-3|NA|TRBJ1-1|NA
CASSLGWGDTEAFF
TGTGCCAGCAGCTTAGGTTGGGGGGATACTGAAGCTTTCTTT
>TRBV5-6|few|TRBJ2-7|TRBD1
CASSGDRVSYEQYF
TGTGCCAGCAGCGGGGACAGGGTCTCCTACGAGCAGTACTTC
>TRBV4-3|NA|TRBJ1-2|NA
CASSQEAGIPLNNYGYTF
TGCGCCAGCAGCCAAGAGGCTGGCATCCCCTTGAATAACTATGGCTACACCTTC
>TRBV4-1|many|TRBJ2-7|NA
CASSQEQDYEQYF
TGCGCCAGCAGCCAAGAACAGGACTACGAGCAGTACTTC
>TRBV11-3|NA|TRBJ2-2|NA
CASSFSGIGGELFF
TGTGCCAGCAGCTTCTCAGGGATAGGCGGGGAGCTGTTTTTT
>TRBV25-1|NA|TRBJ2-1|NA
CASSERRKRDNEQFF
TGTGCCAGCAGTGAAAGGCGGAAGCGGGACAATGAGCAGTTCTTC
>TRBV6-4|NA|TRBJ2-7|NA
CASSEFHGSYEQYF
TGTGCCAGCAGTGAGTTTCATGGGTCCTACGAGCAGTACTTC
>TRBV5-1|NA|TRBJ2-7|NA
CASSLGPAPQYF
TGCGCCAGCAGCTTGGGACCGGCCCCGCAGTACTTC
>TRBV18|NA|TRBJ2-3|TRBD2
CASSLGGRSSDTQYF
TGTGCCAGCTCCCTGGGGGGGAGAAGTTCAGATACGCAGTATTTT
>TRBV19|NA|TRBJ2-2|NA
CASSTPQRTGELFF
TGTGCCAGTAGTACCCCGCAGAGGACCGGGGAGCTGTTTTTT
>TRBV28|NA|TRBJ1-1|NA
CASGTGSTEAFF
TGTGCCAGCGGGACGGGGAGCACTGAAGCTTTCTTT
>TRBV4-1|NA|TRBJ1-1|NA
CASSPLAEGYVNTEAFF
TGCGCCAGCAGCCCTCTAGCGGAGGGGTATGTGAACACTGAAGCTTTCTTT
>TRBV2|NA|TRBJ2-7|NA
CASSGTYYEQYF
TGTGCCAGCAGTGGAACATACTACGAGCAGTACTTC
>TRBV28|few|TRBJ2-7|TRBD2
CATWGREVGLYEQYF
TGTGCCACCTGGGGGCGGGAGGTCGGCCTCTACGAGCAGTACTTC
>TRBV7-9|few|TRBJ2-3|TRBD2
CASSLTTSEQYF
TGTGCCAGCAGCTTAACTACTAGCGAACAGTATTTT
>TRBV6-5|NA|TRBJ1-1|NA
CASSYSKQLNTEAFF
TGTGCCAGCAGTTACTCGAAACAGCTGAACACTGAAGCTTTCTTT
>TRBV29-1|NA|TRBJ2-7|TRBD2
CSVGDSGRLSYEQYF
TGCAGCGTTGGTGATAGCGGGAGGCTGTCTTACGAGCAGTACTTC
>TRBV4-1|NA|TRBJ2-7|NA
CASSQDRQGRFTSSDYEQYF
TGCGCCAGCAGCCAAGATCGACAGGGTCGGTTTACTAGCTCTGACTACGAGCAGTACTTC
>TRBV25-1|NA|TRBJ1-3|NA
CASSEGIVSGNTIYF
TGTGCCAGCAGTGAAGGAATAGTCTCTGGAAACACCATATATTTT
>TRBV6-6|NA|TRBJ2-7|NA
CASSSHKSGSEQYF
TGTGCCAGCAGTTCACACAAATCAGGGTCCGAGCAGTACTTC
>TRBV28|few|TRBJ1-2|NA
CASSSLRGYTF
TGTGCCAGCAGTTCTCTACGGGGCTACACCTTC
>TRBV27|NA|TRBJ2-7|NA
CASSFRQDHYEQYF
TGTGCCAGCAGTTTCCGTCAAGACCATTACGAGCAGTACTTC
>TRBV6-1|NA|TRBJ2-5|TRBD1
CASSEAAGGGETQYF
TGTGCCAGCAGTGAAGCGGCAGGGGGTGGTGAGACCCAGTACTTC
>TRBV6-5|NA|TRBJ2-7|NA
CASSYLSRGSSYEQYF
TGTGCCAGCAGTTATCTGTCCCGGGGAAGCTCCTACGAGCAGTACTTC
>TRBV2|NA|TRBJ2-7|NA
CASSEIWTQSYEQYF
TGTGCCAGCAGTGAAATCTGGACACAATCCTACGAGCAGTACTTC
>TRBV6-5|NA|TRBJ2-7|NA
CASSRQGLSYEQYF
TGTGCCAGCAGCCGACAGGGACTCTCCTACGAGCAGTACTTC
>TRBV4-2|NA|TRBJ2-4|NA
CASGVFSIQYF
TGTGCCAGCGGCGTCTTCAGCATTCAGTACTTC
>TRBV9|NA|TRBJ2-3|NA
CASSVVVAGVGDTQYF
TGTGCCAGCAGCGTAGTGGTGGCCGGGGTGGGGGATACGCAGTATTTT
>TRBV5-1|few|TRBJ2-7|TRBD1
CASSWTGRSYEQYF
TGCGCCAGCAGCTGGACAGGCCGATCCTACGAGCAGTACTTC
>TRBV2|NA|TRBJ1-5|NA
CASGEWANQPQHF
TGTGCCAGCGGGGAGTGGGCCAATCAGCCCCAGCATTTT
>TRBV25-1|NA|TRBJ2-2|TRBD1
CASSGRDRGRRTGELFF
TGTGCCAGCAGTGGCCGGGACAGGGGGCGGCGGACCGGGGAGCTGTTTTTT
>TRBV6-7|NA|TRBJ2-7|TRBD2
CASSYLAGPPYEQYF
TGTGCCAGCAGTTACCTAGCGGGACCCCCCTACGAGCAGTACTTC
>TRBV6-1|few|TRBJ1-6|NA
CASSPWGAYNSPLHF
TGTGCCAGCAGCCCCTGGGGGGCCTATAATTCACCCCTCCACTTT
>TRBV7-3|NA|TRBJ2-3|TRBD2
CASSPIAGGAPDTQYF
TGTGCCAGCAGCCCCATAGCGGGAGGGGCCCCAGATACGCAGTATTTT
>TRBV25-1|few|TRBJ1-1|NA
CASSVRGGAFF
TGTGCCAGCAGTGTTCGAGGAGGAGCTTTCTTT
>TRBV6-1|NA|TRBJ2-3|NA
CASSEAGWGVVKDTQYF
TGTGCCAGCAGTGAAGCAGGGTGGGGAGTGGTTAAAGATACGCAGTATTTT
>TRBV10-3|few|TRBJ1-2|TRBD1
CAISRTGGGYTF
TGTGCCATCAGCCGGACAGGGGGCGGCTACACCTTC
>TRBV27|NA|TRBJ2-2|NA
CASGPRTIAFGELFF
TGTGCCAGCGGGCCGAGGACTATAGCCTTCGGGGAGCTGTTTTTT
>TRBV5-1|few|TRBJ2-2|NA
CASGSRDSTLAGELFF
TGCGCCAGCGGCTCCCGGGACTCAACTCTGGCGGGGGAGCTGTTTTTT
>TRBV19|few|TRBJ1-2|NA
CASSKGPANYGYTF
TGTGCCAGTAGTAAGGGTCCGGCAAACTATGGCTACACCTTC